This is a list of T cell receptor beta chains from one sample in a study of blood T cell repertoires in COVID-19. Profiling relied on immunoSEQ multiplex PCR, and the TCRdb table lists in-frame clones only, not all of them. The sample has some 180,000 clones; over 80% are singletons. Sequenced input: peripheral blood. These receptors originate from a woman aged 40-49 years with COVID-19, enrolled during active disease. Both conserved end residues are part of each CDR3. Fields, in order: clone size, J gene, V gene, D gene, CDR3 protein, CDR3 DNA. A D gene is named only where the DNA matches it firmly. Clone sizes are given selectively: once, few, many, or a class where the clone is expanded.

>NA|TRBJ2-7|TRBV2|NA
CASNSQIEQYF
TGTGCCAGCAATTCCCAGATCGAGCAGTACTTC
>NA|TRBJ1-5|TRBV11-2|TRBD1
CASSQGVQGANQPQHF
TGTGCCAGCAGCCAGGGGGTACAGGGGGCCAATCAGCCCCAGCATTTT
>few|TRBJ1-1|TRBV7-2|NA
CASSQNTEAFF
TGTGCCAGCAGCCAGAACACTGAAGCTTTCTTT
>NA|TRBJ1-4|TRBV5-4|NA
CASSSLSGAGPNEKLFF
TGTGCCAGCAGCTCTCTCAGCGGGGCAGGCCCTAATGAAAAACTGTTTTTT
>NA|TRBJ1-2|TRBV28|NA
CASSLQGKGYTF
TGTGCCAGCAGTTTACAGGGGAAGGGCTACACCTTC
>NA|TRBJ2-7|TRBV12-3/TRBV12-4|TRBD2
CASSESGGIDF
TGTGCCAGCAGTGAAAGCGGGGGCATCGACTTC
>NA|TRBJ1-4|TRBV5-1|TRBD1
CASRTGQANEKLFF
TGCGCCAGCAGGACGGGACAGGCGAATGAAAAACTGTTTTTT
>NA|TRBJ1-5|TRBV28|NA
CASATPPTGISWGNQPQHF
TGTGCCAGCGCGACCCCCCCCACAGGAATTAGCTGGGGCAATCAGCCCCAGCATTTT
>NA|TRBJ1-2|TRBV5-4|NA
CASNQAYGYTF
TGTGCCAGTAATCAAGCCTATGGCTACACCTTC
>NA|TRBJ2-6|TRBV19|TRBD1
CAVKGRGTGANVLTF
TGTGCCGTCAAGGGCAGGGGGACAGGGGCCAACGTCCTGACTTTC
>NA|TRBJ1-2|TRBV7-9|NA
CASSLEIWTAIYGYTF
TGTGCCAGCAGCTTAGAAATCTGGACAGCCATCTATGGCTACACCTTC
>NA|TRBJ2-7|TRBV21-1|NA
CASSTGAGTSYEQYF
TGTGCCAGCAGCACTGGGGCGGGGACCTCCTACGAGCAGTACTTC
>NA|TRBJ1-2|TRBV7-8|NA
CASSLSGYYGYTF
TGTGCCAGCAGCTTAAGCGGATACTATGGCTACACCTTC
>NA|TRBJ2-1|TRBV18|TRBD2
CASSPGTSPSYFEQFF
TGTGCCAGCTCACCGGGGACTAGCCCCTCTTACTTTGAGCAGTTCTTC
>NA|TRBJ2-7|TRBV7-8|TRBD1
CASSRQGGYEQYF
TGTGCCAGCAGCCGACAGGGTGGCTACGAGCAGTACTTC
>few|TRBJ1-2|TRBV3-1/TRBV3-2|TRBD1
CASSAPGQGAGGYTF
TGTGCCAGCAGCGCTCCGGGACAGGGGGCCGGGGGCTACACCTTC
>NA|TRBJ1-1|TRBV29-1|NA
CSVEGGGNTEAFF
TGCAGCGTTGAAGGGGGGGGGAACACTGAAGCTTTCTTT
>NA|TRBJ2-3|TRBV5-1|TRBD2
CASSRPNPVGGNSTDTQYF
TGCGCCAGCAGCCGCCCCAACCCCGTCGGGGGGAATAGCACAGATACGCAGTATTTT
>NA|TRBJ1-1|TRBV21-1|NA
CASSGGTGAVDTEAFF
TGTGCCAGCAGCGGCGGGACAGGGGCGGTGGACACTGAAGCTTTCTTT
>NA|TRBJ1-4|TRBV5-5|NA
CASSFRDTEKLFF
TGTGCCAGCAGCTTTCGGGACACTGAAAAACTGTTTTTT
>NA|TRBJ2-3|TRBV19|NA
CASSISWQGQDTQYF
TGTGCCAGTAGTATAAGTTGGCAGGGGCAAGATACGCAGTATTTT
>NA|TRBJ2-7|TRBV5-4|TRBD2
CASSGTTTGEQYF
TGTGCCAGTTCCGGGACTACCACGGGCGAGCAGTACTTC
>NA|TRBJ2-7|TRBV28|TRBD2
CASSYERGVYEQYF
TGTGCCAGCAGTTACGAGCGGGGGGTCTACGAGCAGTACTTC